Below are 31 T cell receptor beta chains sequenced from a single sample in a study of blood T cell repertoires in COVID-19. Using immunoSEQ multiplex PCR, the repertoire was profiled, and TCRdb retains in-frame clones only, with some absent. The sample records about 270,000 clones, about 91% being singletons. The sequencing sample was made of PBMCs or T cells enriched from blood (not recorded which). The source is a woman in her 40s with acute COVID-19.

This CDR3 is CASSVGLAVYEQFF. DNA for the CDR3: TGTGCCAGCAGCGTCGGACTAGCGGTTTATGAGCAGTTCTTC. This chain links TRBV5-6 with TRBJ2-1; 10 bases align to TRBD2. The CDR3 consists of 14 residues. CDR1 and CDR2 (germline): SGHDT, YYEEEE. Trimming removed 4 bases from V and 8 bases from J; junction bases left unmatched: 6.

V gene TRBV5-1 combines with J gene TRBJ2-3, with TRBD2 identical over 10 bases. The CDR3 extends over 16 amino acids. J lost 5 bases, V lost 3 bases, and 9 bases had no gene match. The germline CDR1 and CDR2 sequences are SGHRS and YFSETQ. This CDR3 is CASSSGLAAMLDTQYF. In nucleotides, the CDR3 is TGCGCCAGCAGCTCAGGACTAGCGGCGATGTTAGATACGCAGTATTTT. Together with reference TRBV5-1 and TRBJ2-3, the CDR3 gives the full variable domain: KAGVTQTPRYLIKTRGQQVTLSCSPISGHRSVSWYQQTPGQGLQFLFEYFSETQRNKGNFPGRFSGRQFSNSRSEMNVSTLELGDSALYLCASSSGLAAMLDTQYFGPGTRLTVL.

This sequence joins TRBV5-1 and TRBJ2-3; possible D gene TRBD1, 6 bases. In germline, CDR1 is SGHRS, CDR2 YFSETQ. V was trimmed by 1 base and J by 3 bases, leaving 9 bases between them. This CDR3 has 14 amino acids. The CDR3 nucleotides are TGCGCCAGCAGCTTGTGGGGGCAGACAGATACGCAGTATTTT. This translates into CASSLWGQTDTQYF. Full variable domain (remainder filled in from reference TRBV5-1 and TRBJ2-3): KAGVTQTPRYLIKTRGQQVTLSCSPISGHRSVSWYQQTPGQGLQFLFEYFSETQRNKGNFPGRFSGRQFSNSRSEMNVSTLELGDSALYLCASSLWGQTDTQYFGPGTRLTVL.

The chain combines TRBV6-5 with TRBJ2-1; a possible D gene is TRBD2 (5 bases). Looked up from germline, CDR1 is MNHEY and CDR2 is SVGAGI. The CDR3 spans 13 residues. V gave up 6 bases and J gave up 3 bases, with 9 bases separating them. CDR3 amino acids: CASRLGFYNEQFF. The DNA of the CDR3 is TGTGCCAGCAGACTAGGATTCTACAATGAGCAGTTCTTC.

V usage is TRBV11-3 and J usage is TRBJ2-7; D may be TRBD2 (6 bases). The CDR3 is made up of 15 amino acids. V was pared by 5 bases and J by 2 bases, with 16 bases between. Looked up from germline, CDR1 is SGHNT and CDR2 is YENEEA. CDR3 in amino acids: CASSAHGLAAYEQYV. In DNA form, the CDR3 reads TGTGCCAGCAGCGCCCACGGTTTAGCGGCCTACGAGCAGTACGTC.

CDR3 sequence (DNA): TGTGCCAGCAGTTGGGACAGCCCAGATACGCAGTATTTT. It specifies CASSWDSPDTQYF. This chain links TRBV5-8 with TRBJ2-3; TRBD1 matches at 7 bases. V lost 5 bases and J lost 4; bases outside the gene matches: 4. CDR3 length: 13 amino acids. Germline CDR1 and CDR2: SGHTS and YDEGEE.

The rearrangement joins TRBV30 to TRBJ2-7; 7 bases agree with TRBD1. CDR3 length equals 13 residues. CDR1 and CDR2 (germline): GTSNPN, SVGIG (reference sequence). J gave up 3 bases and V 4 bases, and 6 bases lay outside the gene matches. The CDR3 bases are TGTGCCTGGAAAAGCCGGGACAGCTACGAGCAGTACGTC. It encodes CAWKSRDSYEQYV.

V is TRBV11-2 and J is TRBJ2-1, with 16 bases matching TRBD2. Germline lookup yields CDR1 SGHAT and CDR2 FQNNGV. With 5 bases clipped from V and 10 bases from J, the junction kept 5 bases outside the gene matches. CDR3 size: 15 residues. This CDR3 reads CASSPGTSGRGEQFF. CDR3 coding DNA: TGTGCCAGCAGCCCCGGGACTAGCGGGAGGGGCGAGCAGTTCTTC.

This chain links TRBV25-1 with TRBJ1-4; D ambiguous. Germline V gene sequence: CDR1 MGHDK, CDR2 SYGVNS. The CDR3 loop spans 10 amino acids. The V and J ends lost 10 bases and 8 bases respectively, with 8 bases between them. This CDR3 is CATQLEKLFF. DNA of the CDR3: TGTGCCACCCAGTTAGAAAAACTGTTTTTT.

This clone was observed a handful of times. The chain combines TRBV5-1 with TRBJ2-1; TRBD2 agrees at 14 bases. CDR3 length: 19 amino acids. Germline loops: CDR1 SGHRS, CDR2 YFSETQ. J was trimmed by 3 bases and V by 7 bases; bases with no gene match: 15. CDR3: CASQGTGLAGAKHYNEQFF. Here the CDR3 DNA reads TGCGCCAGCCAGGGGACGGGACTAGCGGGAGCTAAGCACTACAATGAGCAGTTCTTC.

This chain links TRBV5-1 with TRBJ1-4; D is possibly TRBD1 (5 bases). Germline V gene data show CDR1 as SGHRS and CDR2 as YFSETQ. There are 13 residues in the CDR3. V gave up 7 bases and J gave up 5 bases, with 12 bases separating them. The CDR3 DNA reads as TGCGCCAGCGGCGACAGAGCAAATGAAAAACTGTTTTTT. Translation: CASGDRANEKLFF.

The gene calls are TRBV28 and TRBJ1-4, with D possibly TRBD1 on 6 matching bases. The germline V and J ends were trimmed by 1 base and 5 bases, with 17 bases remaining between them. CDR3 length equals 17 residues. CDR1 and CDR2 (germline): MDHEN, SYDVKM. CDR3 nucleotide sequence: TGTGCCAGCAGTTTATTAGGACAGCCCTTCGACAATGAAAAACTGTTTTTT. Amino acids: CASSLLGQPFDNEKLFF.

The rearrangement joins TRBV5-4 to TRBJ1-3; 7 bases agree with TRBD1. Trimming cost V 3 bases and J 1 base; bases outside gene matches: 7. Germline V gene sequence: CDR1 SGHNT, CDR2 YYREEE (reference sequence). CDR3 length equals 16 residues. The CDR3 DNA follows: TGTGCCAGCAGCTCCGACAGGGTGAGGTCTGGAAACACCATATATTTT. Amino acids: CASSSDRVRSGNTIYF.

The CDR3 sequence: CASSLSAGGREQFF. CDR3 DNA sequence: TGTGCCAGCAGCTTATCCGCAGGGGGCAGGGAGCAGTTCTTC. This chain connects TRBV7-9 to TRBJ2-1, with 8 bases lining up with TRBD1. V shed 2 bases and J 10 bases; nucleotides not matched to a gene: 7. Germline V gives CDR1 SEHNR, CDR2 FQNEAQ (reference sequence). The CDR3 is made up of 14 amino acids.

CDR3 amino acids: CASSLSGVGSPLHF. The CDR3 coding sequence is TGTGCCAGCAGCCTCTCCGGGGTTGGCTCACCCCTCCACTTT. The chain combines TRBV3-1 (or the pseudogene TRBV3-2) with TRBJ1-6; D gene ambiguous. CDR3 size: 14 residues. Germline lookup yields CDR1 LGHDT and CDR2 YNNKEL (reference sequence). Trimming left V 4 bases short and J 10 bases short, with 14 bases between.

CDR3 residues: CASRPLSGDRTEAFF. The CDR3 DNA sequence: TGTGCCAGCAGGCCGCTCTCAGGGGATCGCACTGAAGCTTTCTTT. The chain links TRBV28 to TRBJ1-1; TRBD1 is a possible D gene (6 bases). Trimming removed 6 bases from V and 4 bases from J, with 18 bases in between. Germline V CDR1 and CDR2: MDHEN, SYDVKM. There are 15 residues in the CDR3.

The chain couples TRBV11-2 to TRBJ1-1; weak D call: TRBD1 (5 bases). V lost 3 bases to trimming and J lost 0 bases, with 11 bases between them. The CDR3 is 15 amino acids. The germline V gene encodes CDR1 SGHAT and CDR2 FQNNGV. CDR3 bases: TGTGCCAGCAGCTTCTCAGGGTTTTTGAACACTGAAGCTTTCTTT. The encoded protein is CASSFSGFLNTEAFF. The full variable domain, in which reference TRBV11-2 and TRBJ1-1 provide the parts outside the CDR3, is EAGVAQSPRYKIIEKRQSVAFWCNPISGHATLYWYQQILGQGPKLLIQFQNNGVVDDSQLPKDRFSAERLKGVDSTLKIQPAKLEDSAVYLCASSFSGFLNTEAFFGQGTRLTVV.

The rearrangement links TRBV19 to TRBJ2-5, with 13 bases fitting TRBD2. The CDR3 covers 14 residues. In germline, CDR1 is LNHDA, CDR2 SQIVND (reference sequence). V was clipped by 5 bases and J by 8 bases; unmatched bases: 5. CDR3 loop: CASSSRTSGGTQYF. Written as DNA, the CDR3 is TGTGCCAGTAGTTCCAGGACTAGCGGGGGAACCCAGTACTTC.

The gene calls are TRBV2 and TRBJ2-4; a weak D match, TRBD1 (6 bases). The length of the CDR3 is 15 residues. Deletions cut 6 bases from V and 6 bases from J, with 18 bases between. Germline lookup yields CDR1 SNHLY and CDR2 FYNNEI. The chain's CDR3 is CASSLGTTVGNIQYF. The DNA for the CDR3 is TGTGCCAGCAGCCTTGGGACAACTGTAGGAAACATTCAGTACTTC.

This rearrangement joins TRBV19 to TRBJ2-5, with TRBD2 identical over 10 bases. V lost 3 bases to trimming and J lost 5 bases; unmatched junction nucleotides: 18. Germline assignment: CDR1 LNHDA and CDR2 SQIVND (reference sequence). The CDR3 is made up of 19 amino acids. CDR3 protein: CASSIVGSSGSGPGETQYF. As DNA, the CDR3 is TGTGCCAGTAGTATTGTGGGATCTAGCGGGAGTGGGCCAGGGGAGACCCAGTACTTC.

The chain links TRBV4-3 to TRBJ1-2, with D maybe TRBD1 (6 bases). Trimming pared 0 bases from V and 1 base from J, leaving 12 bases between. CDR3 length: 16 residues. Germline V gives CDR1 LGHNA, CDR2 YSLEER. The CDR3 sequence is CASSQDLGAGNYGYTF. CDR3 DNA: TGCGCCAGCAGCCAAGATTTGGGGGCAGGTAACTATGGCTACACCTTC.

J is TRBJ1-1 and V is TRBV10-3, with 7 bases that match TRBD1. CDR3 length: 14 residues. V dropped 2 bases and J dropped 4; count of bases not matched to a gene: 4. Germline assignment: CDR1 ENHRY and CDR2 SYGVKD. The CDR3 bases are TGTGCCATCAGTGAGAGGGGGCTAGGCACTGAAGCTTTCTTT. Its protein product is CAISERGLGTEAFF.

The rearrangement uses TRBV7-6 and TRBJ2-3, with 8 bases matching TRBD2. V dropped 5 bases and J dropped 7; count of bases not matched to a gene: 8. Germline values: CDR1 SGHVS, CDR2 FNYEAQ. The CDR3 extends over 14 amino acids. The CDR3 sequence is CASSISGSGNTQYF. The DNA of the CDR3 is TGTGCCAGCAGCATCAGCGGGAGCGGAAATACGCAGTATTTT.

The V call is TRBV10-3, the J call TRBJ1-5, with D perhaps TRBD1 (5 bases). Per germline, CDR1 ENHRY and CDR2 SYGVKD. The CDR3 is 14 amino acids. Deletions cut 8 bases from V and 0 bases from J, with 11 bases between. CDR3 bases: TGTGCCATCGGGGGGTCGGATAGCAATCAGCCCCAGCATTTT. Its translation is CAIGGSDSNQPQHF.

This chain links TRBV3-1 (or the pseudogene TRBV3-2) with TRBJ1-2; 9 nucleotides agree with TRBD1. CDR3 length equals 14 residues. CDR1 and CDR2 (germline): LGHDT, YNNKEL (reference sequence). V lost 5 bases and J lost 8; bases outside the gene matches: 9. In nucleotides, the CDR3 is TGTGCCAGCAGCGGAGGGACAGGGCAGAGAGGCTACACCTTC. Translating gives CASSGGTGQRGYTF.

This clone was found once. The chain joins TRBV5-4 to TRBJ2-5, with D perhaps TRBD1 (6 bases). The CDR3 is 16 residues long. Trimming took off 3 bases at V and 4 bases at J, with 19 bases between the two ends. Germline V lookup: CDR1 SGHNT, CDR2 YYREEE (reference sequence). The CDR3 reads CASSSKTGSVGETQYF. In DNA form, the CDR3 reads TGTGCCAGCAGCTCCAAGACAGGTAGTGTTGGAGAGACCCAGTACTTC.

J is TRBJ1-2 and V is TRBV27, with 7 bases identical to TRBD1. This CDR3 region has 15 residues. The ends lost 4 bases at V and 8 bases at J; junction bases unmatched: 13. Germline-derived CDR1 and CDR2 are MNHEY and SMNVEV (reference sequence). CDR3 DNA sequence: TGTGCCAGCAGTTCGAGAAGACAGGGTTCGGGGGGCTACACCTTC. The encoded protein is CASSSRRQGSGGYTF.

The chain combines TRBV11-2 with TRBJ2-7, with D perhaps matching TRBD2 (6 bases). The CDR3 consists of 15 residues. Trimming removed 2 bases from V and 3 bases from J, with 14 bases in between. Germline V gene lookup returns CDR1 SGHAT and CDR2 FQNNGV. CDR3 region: CASSLRSSEYYEQYV. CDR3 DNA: TGTGCCAGCAGCTTACGGTCTAGCGAGTACTACGAGCAGTACGTC.

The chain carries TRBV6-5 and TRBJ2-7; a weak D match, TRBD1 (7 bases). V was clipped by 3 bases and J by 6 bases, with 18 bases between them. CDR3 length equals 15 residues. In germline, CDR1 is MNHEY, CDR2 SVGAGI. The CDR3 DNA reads TGTGCCAGCAGTTATTTGTCAGGGGGAGGCAGCGAGCAGTACGTC. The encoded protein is CASSYLSGGGSEQYV.

The CDR3: CASGTGTSSYNEQFF. The DNA of the CDR3 is TGTGCTAGTGGTACCGGGACTAGCAGCTACAATGAGCAGTTCTTC. V and J are TRBV12-5 and TRBJ2-1, with 9 bases that match TRBD2. Germline CDR1 and CDR2: LGHNT and FRNRAP. After removal of 5 bases from V and 3 bases from J, the junction contained 5 bases not matched to a gene. This CDR3 has 15 residues.

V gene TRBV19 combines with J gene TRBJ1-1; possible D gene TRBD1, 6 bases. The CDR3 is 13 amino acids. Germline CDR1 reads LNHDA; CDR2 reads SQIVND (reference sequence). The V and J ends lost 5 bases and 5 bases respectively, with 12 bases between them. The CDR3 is CASSARGDTEAFF. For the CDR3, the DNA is TGTGCCAGTAGTGCCAGGGGTGATACTGAAGCTTTCTTT.